The TCR beta chain under discussion was sequenced for a study of T cells in tuberculosis. Looking at the study overall: A South African cohort included IGRA-negative adolescents, latently infected IGRA-positive adolescents and adults with active tuberculosis. PBMC were archived before or within 7 days of starting treatment.

The germline V gene has CDR1 SGHNT and CDR2 YYREEE (reference sequence). The CDR3 runs to 14 residues. V gave up 1 base and J gave up 2 bases, with 9 bases separating them. As regards this clone: The antigen remains undetermined.

The assay was immunoSEQ multiplex PCR, and TCRdb's table has in-frame clones only and misses some. The table shows about 34,000 clones, with approximately 94% occurring only once. Study findings and constraints: The TCR-beta difference was not significant; alpha differences partly reflected length.

The time point: new active TB diagnosis, blood taken before or within 7 days of starting treatment. Each donor contributed about 100,000 T cells on average, unsorted. The sequences come from PBMCs, collected at tuberculosis diagnosis. This clonotype was sampled from an adult with tuberculosis. V gene TRBV5-4 combines with J gene TRBJ1-1; the D gene is possibly TRBD1 (6 bases). The CDR3 here is CASSLMGANTEAFF. CDR3 DNA: TGTGCCAGCAGCTTGATGGGGGCCAACACTGAAGCTTTCTTT.